A selection of T cell receptor beta chains follows, all from one sample in a study of OX40 agonist ivuxolimab in advanced cancers. Clones were read by immunoSEQ multiplex PCR, and TCRdb kept only the in-frame ones, dropping some. The top ten clones hold about 11% of a sample with around 60,000 clones, about four fifths of them seen once. This specimen was CD4+ or CD8+ T cells sorted from blood, taken in a trial of the OX40 agonist ivuxolimab. These receptors were collected from an adult with an advanced solid tumor such as melanoma, head and neck, liver or kidney cancer. The CDR3 runs from the conserved cysteine through the conserved F or W. Fields, in order: D gene, clone size, J gene, V gene, CDR3 DNA, CDR3 protein. A D gene is named only where the DNA matches it firmly. Clone size is stated in some rows and not others, as once, few, many or a class when expanded.

d_call: NA; clone_size: few; j_call: TRBJ1-5; v_call: TRBV18; cdr3_nt: TGTGCCAGCTCCCGCAGATCGGGGGCCAATCAGCCCCAGCATTTT; cdr3_aa: CASSRRSGANQPQHF
d_call: TRBD2; clone_size: NA; j_call: TRBJ2-1; v_call: TRBV18; cdr3_nt: TGTGCCAGCTCATCTTTTAGCGGGAGGGCATCCGTAGAGCAGTTCTTC; cdr3_aa: CASSSFSGRASVEQFF
d_call: NA; clone_size: few; j_call: TRBJ1-5; v_call: TRBV9; cdr3_nt: TGTGCCAGCAGCGTCGGGACCATTGAGGGTCAGCCCCAGCATTTT; cdr3_aa: CASSVGTIEGQPQHF
d_call: NA; clone_size: once; j_call: TRBJ2-5; v_call: TRBV7-9; cdr3_nt: TGTGCCAGCAGCCCCCTCGGGACCCAGCGAGGGACCCAGTACTTC; cdr3_aa: CASSPLGTQRGTQYF
d_call: NA; clone_size: NA; j_call: TRBJ2-7; v_call: TRBV15; cdr3_nt: TGTACCACCAGCAGAGTACCGGGACTTTCCTACGAGCAGTACTTC; cdr3_aa: CTTSRVPGLSYEQYF
d_call: NA; clone_size: NA; j_call: TRBJ1-2; v_call: TRBV19; cdr3_nt: TGTGCCAGTAGGTTCCCGGGCGGTGGCTACACCTTC; cdr3_aa: CASRFPGGGYTF
d_call: TRBD2; clone_size: NA; j_call: TRBJ2-1; v_call: TRBV5-1; cdr3_nt: TGCGCCAGCAGCTTGCTAGCGGTAATCAATGAGCAGTTCTTC; cdr3_aa: CASSLLAVINEQFF
d_call: NA; clone_size: once; j_call: TRBJ2-1; v_call: TRBV9; cdr3_nt: TGTGCCAGCAGCCCCGACGTGGGGTGGGGCTACAATGAGCAGTTCTTC; cdr3_aa: CASSPDVGWGYNEQFF
d_call: NA; clone_size: once; j_call: TRBJ2-7; v_call: TRBV6-1; cdr3_nt: TGTGCCAGCAAAGTGCACGAGCAGTACTTC; cdr3_aa: CASKVHEQYF
d_call: NA; clone_size: NA; j_call: TRBJ2-2; v_call: TRBV7-8; cdr3_nt: TGTGCCAGCAGCTTGACCGGGGAGCTGTTTTTT; cdr3_aa: CASSLTGELFF
d_call: NA; clone_size: many; j_call: TRBJ2-2; v_call: TRBV4-3; cdr3_nt: TGCGCCAGCAGCCAAGGGGGTGGAAACACCGGGGAGCTGTTTTTT; cdr3_aa: CASSQGGGNTGELFF
d_call: TRBD1; clone_size: NA; j_call: TRBJ2-5; v_call: TRBV19; cdr3_nt: TGTGCCAGTAGTCAAGGGGGCGGGTTCCAGTACTTC; cdr3_aa: CASSQGGGFQYF
d_call: NA; clone_size: NA; j_call: TRBJ2-2; v_call: TRBV28; cdr3_nt: TGTGCCAGCAGTTTAAGGCCGGGGGCGGGAGTTTCCACCGGGGAGCTGTTTTTT; cdr3_aa: CASSLRPGAGVSTGELFF
d_call: NA; clone_size: NA; j_call: TRBJ2-2; v_call: TRBV7-3; cdr3_nt: TGTGCCAGCAGCCCGGGGCAGGGGGGTACCGGGGAGCTGTTTTTT; cdr3_aa: CASSPGQGGTGELFF
d_call: NA; clone_size: NA; j_call: TRBJ1-4; v_call: TRBV28; cdr3_nt: TGTGCCAGCAGTTTCCCACGCACAAGGGAAAAACTGTTTTTT; cdr3_aa: CASSFPRTREKLFF
d_call: NA; clone_size: NA; j_call: TRBJ2-1; v_call: TRBV11-2; cdr3_nt: TGTGCCAGCAGCTTAGGGACTATCCGACCCTACAATGAGCAGTTCTTC; cdr3_aa: CASSLGTIRPYNEQFF
d_call: NA; clone_size: NA; j_call: TRBJ1-3; v_call: TRBV11-2; cdr3_nt: TGTGCCAGCACCGTGGGACCATCTGGAAACACCATATATTTT; cdr3_aa: CASTVGPSGNTIYF
d_call: NA; clone_size: NA; j_call: TRBJ2-5; v_call: TRBV21-1; cdr3_nt: TGTGCCAGCAGCAAAGAGGACTGGACAGGGCTTCAAGAGACCCAGTACTTC; cdr3_aa: CASSKEDWTGLQETQYF
d_call: NA; clone_size: once; j_call: TRBJ1-1; v_call: TRBV6-5; cdr3_nt: TGTGCCAGCATGTTGGAGGGGAGTACTGAAGCTTTCTTT; cdr3_aa: CASMLEGSTEAFF
d_call: TRBD2; clone_size: NA; j_call: TRBJ2-7; v_call: TRBV6-5; cdr3_nt: TGTGCCAGCAGTACTAGCGGCTACGAGCAGTACTTC; cdr3_aa: CASSTSGYEQYF
d_call: NA; clone_size: NA; j_call: TRBJ2-3; v_call: TRBV5-1; cdr3_nt: TGCGCCAGCAGCTTGTTGGGGACGTTCACAGATACGCAGTATTTT; cdr3_aa: CASSLLGTFTDTQYF
d_call: NA; clone_size: NA; j_call: TRBJ1-1; v_call: TRBV7-3; cdr3_nt: TGTGCCAGCAGCTTGGACAGTAGTGAAGCTTTCTTT; cdr3_aa: CASSLDSSEAFF
d_call: TRBD1; clone_size: NA; j_call: TRBJ2-3; v_call: TRBV7-8; cdr3_nt: TGTGCCAGCAGCTGGGGACAGGGGGGTACAGATACGCAGTATTTT; cdr3_aa: CASSWGQGGTDTQYF
d_call: TRBD2; clone_size: NA; j_call: TRBJ2-1; v_call: TRBV4-1; cdr3_nt: TGCGCCAGCAGCCAAGTCTTTAGCGGGAGTATATATGAGCAGTTCTTC; cdr3_aa: CASSQVFSGSIYEQFF
d_call: NA; clone_size: NA; j_call: TRBJ2-5; v_call: TRBV9; cdr3_nt: TGTGCCAGCAGCGTAGGACAGGTTGGAGAGACCCAGTACTTC; cdr3_aa: CASSVGQVGETQYF
d_call: NA; clone_size: NA; j_call: TRBJ2-5; v_call: TRBV5-1; cdr3_nt: TGCGCCAGCAGCTTAAGGGGTAGGCAAGAGACCCAGTACTTC; cdr3_aa: CASSLRGRQETQYF
d_call: TRBD1; clone_size: NA; j_call: TRBJ1-1; v_call: TRBV5-1; cdr3_nt: TGCGCCAGCAGCGTGACAGGGTCTGAAGCTTTCTTT; cdr3_aa: CASSVTGSEAFF
d_call: NA; clone_size: NA; j_call: TRBJ1-1; v_call: TRBV7-2; cdr3_nt: TGTGCCAGCAGCTTTCAGGGGTCTGGAGCTTTCTTT; cdr3_aa: CASSFQGSGAFF
d_call: TRBD1; clone_size: once; j_call: TRBJ2-2; v_call: TRBV5-1; cdr3_nt: TGCGCCAGCAGAACTCCCGGGACAGGGGGCGCGGGCACCGGGGAGCTGTTTTTT; cdr3_aa: CASRTPGTGGAGTGELFF
d_call: NA; clone_size: once; j_call: TRBJ1-5; v_call: TRBV7-2; cdr3_nt: TGTGCCAGCGCCCCCAGAGGTAATCAGCCCCAGCATTTT; cdr3_aa: CASAPRGNQPQHF
d_call: NA; clone_size: NA; j_call: TRBJ2-1; v_call: TRBV12-1; cdr3_nt: TGTGCCAGCCCCCCAGGGCTCGGTGGAAATGAGCAGTTCTTC; cdr3_aa: CASPPGLGGNEQFF
d_call: NA; clone_size: NA; j_call: TRBJ1-2; v_call: TRBV7-9; cdr3_nt: TGTGCCAGCCTGGAAATGGGCTACTACACCTTC; cdr3_aa: CASLEMGYYTF
d_call: TRBD1; clone_size: NA; j_call: TRBJ2-7; v_call: TRBV29-1; cdr3_nt: TGCAGCGTGCCGGGACAGGATTCCTACGAGCAGTACTTC; cdr3_aa: CSVPGQDSYEQYF
d_call: NA; clone_size: NA; j_call: TRBJ2-7; v_call: TRBV4-1; cdr3_nt: TGCGCCAGCAGCCAAGATCGGCTAGCTGCGAACGAGCAGTACTTC; cdr3_aa: CASSQDRLAANEQYF
d_call: NA; clone_size: NA; j_call: TRBJ2-1; v_call: TRBV28; cdr3_nt: TGTGCCAGCAGTTCGGCGATGGGGGCTGGGTGGTTCTTC; cdr3_aa: CASSSAMGAGWFF
d_call: TRBD1; clone_size: NA; j_call: TRBJ2-7; v_call: TRBV7-9; cdr3_nt: TGTGCCAGCAGCTTACTAGGGGACAGAGTCACCTACGAGCAGTACTTC; cdr3_aa: CASSLLGDRVTYEQYF
d_call: NA; clone_size: few; j_call: TRBJ1-1; v_call: TRBV6-4; cdr3_nt: TGTGCCAGCAGTGGGGGGGGTAACACTGAAGCTTTCTTT; cdr3_aa: CASSGGGNTEAFF
d_call: NA; clone_size: NA; j_call: TRBJ2-2; v_call: TRBV19; cdr3_nt: TGTGCCAGTAGTATCTCCTTATTCCGGGACATTGTAAACACCGGGGAGCTGTTTTTT; cdr3_aa: CASSISLFRDIVNTGELFF
d_call: NA; clone_size: NA; j_call: TRBJ2-2; v_call: TRBV7-2; cdr3_nt: TGTGCCAGCAGCAAAGTCGAGACAGGGAACACCGGGGAGCTGTTTTTT; cdr3_aa: CASSKVETGNTGELFF
d_call: NA; clone_size: NA; j_call: TRBJ1-2; v_call: TRBV6-6; cdr3_nt: TGTGCCAGCAATCTACAGTCTGCTAACTATGGCTACACCTTC; cdr3_aa: CASNLQSANYGYTF
d_call: TRBD1; clone_size: NA; j_call: TRBJ2-6; v_call: TRBV28; cdr3_nt: TGTGCCAGCAGTATGGGACAGGGAAGGGGCTCTGGGGCCAACGTCCTGACTTTC; cdr3_aa: CASSMGQGRGSGANVLTF
d_call: TRBD1; clone_size: NA; j_call: TRBJ1-4; v_call: TRBV7-2; cdr3_nt: TGTGCCAGCAGCCCCGGACAGGGCGATAAACTGTTTTTT; cdr3_aa: CASSPGQGDKLFF
d_call: NA; clone_size: NA; j_call: TRBJ2-6; v_call: TRBV7-9; cdr3_nt: TGTGCCAGCAGCCCTGTTACCTCTGGGGCCAACGTCCTGACTTTC; cdr3_aa: CASSPVTSGANVLTF
d_call: NA; clone_size: NA; j_call: TRBJ2-5; v_call: TRBV18; cdr3_nt: TGTGCCAGCTCACTACCGACAGGTAGTCAAGAGACCCAGTACTTC; cdr3_aa: CASSLPTGSQETQYF
d_call: NA; clone_size: once; j_call: TRBJ2-7; v_call: TRBV4-1; cdr3_nt: TGCGCCAGCAGCAAAGAAATCACAATATCCACGGGCTACGAGCAGTACTTC; cdr3_aa: CASSKEITISTGYEQYF
d_call: NA; clone_size: few; j_call: TRBJ1-2; v_call: TRBV18; cdr3_nt: TGTGCCAGCTCACCGCCGGTCGGCTATGGCTACACCTTC; cdr3_aa: CASSPPVGYGYTF
d_call: NA; clone_size: few; j_call: TRBJ2-7; v_call: TRBV7-9; cdr3_nt: TGTGCCAGCAGCTTAGGGCAGGGTACCTACGAGCAGTACTTC; cdr3_aa: CASSLGQGTYEQYF
d_call: NA; clone_size: NA; j_call: TRBJ2-5; v_call: TRBV30; cdr3_nt: TGTGCCTGGAGTGAGGGCCTTACAGCGGGCCAAGAGACCCAGTACTTC; cdr3_aa: CAWSEGLTAGQETQYF
d_call: TRBD1; clone_size: NA; j_call: TRBJ2-7; v_call: TRBV9; cdr3_nt: TGTGCCAGCAGCGTAGCCGGGACAGGGGGCACCGAGCAGTACTTC; cdr3_aa: CASSVAGTGGTEQYF
d_call: NA; clone_size: NA; j_call: TRBJ2-7; v_call: TRBV7-6; cdr3_nt: TGTGCCAGCAGCTTCTTCGCGAGCTCCTACGAGCAGTACTTC; cdr3_aa: CASSFFASSYEQYF